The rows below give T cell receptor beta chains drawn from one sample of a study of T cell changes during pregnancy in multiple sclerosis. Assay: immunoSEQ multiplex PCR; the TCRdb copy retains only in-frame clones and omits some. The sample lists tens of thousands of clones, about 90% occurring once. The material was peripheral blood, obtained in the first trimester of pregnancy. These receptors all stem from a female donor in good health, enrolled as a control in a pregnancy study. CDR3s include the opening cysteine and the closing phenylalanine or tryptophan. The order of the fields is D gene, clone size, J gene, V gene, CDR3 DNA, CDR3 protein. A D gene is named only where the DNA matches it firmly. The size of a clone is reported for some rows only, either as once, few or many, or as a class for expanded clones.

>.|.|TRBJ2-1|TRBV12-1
TGTGCCAGCTGCCGGGCTAGCGGCAACAATGAGCAGTTCTTC
CASCRASGNNEQFF
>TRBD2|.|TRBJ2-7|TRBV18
TGTGCCAGCTCACCGACTAGCGACTCCTACGAGCAGTACTTC
CASSPTSDSYEQYF
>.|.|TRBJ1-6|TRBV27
TGTGCCAGCAGTTTTCGTTGGCCGTCCTCCTATAATTCACCCCTCCACTTT
CASSFRWPSSYNSPLHF
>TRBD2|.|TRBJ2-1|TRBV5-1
TGCGCCAGCAGCGTGGGACTAGCGGGTGAGAGCGAGCAGTTCTTC
CASSVGLAGESEQFF
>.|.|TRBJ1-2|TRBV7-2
TGTGCCAGCAGCTTAGATTTGACAGTTAGGGGCTACACCTTC
CASSLDLTVRGYTF
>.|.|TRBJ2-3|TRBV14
TGTGCCAGCAGCCGTTTCGGACTCACAGATACGCAGTATTTT
CASSRFGLTDTQYF
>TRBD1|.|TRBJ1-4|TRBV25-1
TGTGCCAGCGGACCGGGACAGCGCGCCGAAAAACTGTTTTTT
CASGPGQRAEKLFF
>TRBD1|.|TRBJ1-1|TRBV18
TGTGCCAGCTCACCTTCCACAGGGGGGAACACTGAAGCTTTCTTT
CASSPSTGGNTEAFF
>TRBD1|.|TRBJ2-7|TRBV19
TGTGCCAGTAGCAACGGACAGGGGGTTTCCTACGAGCAGTACTTC
CASSNGQGVSYEQYF
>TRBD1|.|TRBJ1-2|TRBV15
TGTGCCACCAGCAGAGAAGTGGACAGGTCCTATGGCTACACCTTC
CATSREVDRSYGYTF
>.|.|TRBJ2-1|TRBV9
TGTGCCAGCAGCGTAGGGTGGAGCTCCTACAATGAGCAGTTCTTC
CASSVGWSSYNEQFF
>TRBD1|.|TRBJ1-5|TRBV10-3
TGTGCCATCAGTGAGCGAGGACAGGGCCGTCAGCCCCAGCATTTT
CAISERGQGRQPQHF
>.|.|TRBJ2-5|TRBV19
TGTGCCAGTAATGAGGGGGGGCCACGGGAGACCCAGTACTTC
CASNEGGPRETQYF
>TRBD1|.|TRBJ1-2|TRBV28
TGTGCCAGCAGTTTGGGACAGGGCAACTATGGCTACACCTTC
CASSLGQGNYGYTF
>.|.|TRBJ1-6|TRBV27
TGTGCCAGCAAGCAACAGGGCTATTCACCCCTCCACTTT
CASKQQGYSPLHF
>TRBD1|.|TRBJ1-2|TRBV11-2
TGTGCCAGCAGTGTGGGGACAGGGGGCCTCTCGGCCTATGGCTACACCTTC
CASSVGTGGLSAYGYTF
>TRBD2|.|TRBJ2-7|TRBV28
TGTGCCAGCAGTTTACCGGGACTAGCGGGAGAGGGGCAGTACTTC
CASSLPGLAGEGQYF
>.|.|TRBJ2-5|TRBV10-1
TGCGCCAGCAGTGACAGCGCCGAAGAGACCCAGTACTTC
CASSDSAEETQYF
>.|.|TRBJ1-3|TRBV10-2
TGCGCCAGCCTAGAGCCACAGGGAAAAGAAGCTGGAAACACCATATATTTT
CASLEPQGKEAGNTIYF
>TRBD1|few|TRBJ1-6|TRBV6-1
TGTGCCAGCAGTGAATTCGACAGGGCACTTAATTCACCCCTCCACTTT
CASSEFDRALNSPLHF
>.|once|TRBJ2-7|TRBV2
TGTGCCAGCAACCGGGAGAAAGGAGCGTACGAGCAGTACTTC
CASNREKGAYEQYF
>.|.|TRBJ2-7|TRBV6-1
TGTGCCGGAGGATACGAGCAGTACTTC
CAGGYEQYF
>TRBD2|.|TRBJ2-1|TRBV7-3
TGTGCCAGCAGCTTATCTAGCGGGGATTACAATGAGCAGTTCTTC
CASSLSSGDYNEQFF
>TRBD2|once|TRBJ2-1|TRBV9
TGTGCCAGCAGCTCAGTGGGGACTAGCGGGTGGGATGAGCAGTTCTTC
CASSSVGTSGWDEQFF
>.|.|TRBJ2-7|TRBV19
TGTGCCAGTAGTCCCACGGGAGTTTCGAGGGAGCAGTACTTC
CASSPTGVSREQYF
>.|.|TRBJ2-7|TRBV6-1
TGTGCCAGCGCGTTTGACAACTCCTACGAGCAGTACTTC
CASAFDNSYEQYF
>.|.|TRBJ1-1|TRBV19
TGTGCCAGTAGTAATTGGGCGAACACTGAAGCTTTCTTT
CASSNWANTEAFF
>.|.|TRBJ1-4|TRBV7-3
TGTGCCAGCAGCTTAACAGGGGCCCATAATGAAAAACTGTTTTTT
CASSLTGAHNEKLFF
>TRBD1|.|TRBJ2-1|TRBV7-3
TGTGCCAGCAGCCCCGGGCAGGGGGCGGGCAATGAGCAGTTCTTC
CASSPGQGAGNEQFF
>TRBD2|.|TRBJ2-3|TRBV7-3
TGTGCCAGCAGTTTGACTAGCGGAACAGATACGCAGTATTTT
CASSLTSGTDTQYF
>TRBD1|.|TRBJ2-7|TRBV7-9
TGTGCCAGCAGCTTATCCGGGACAGGGACCTACGAGCAGTACTTC
CASSLSGTGTYEQYF
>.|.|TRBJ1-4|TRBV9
TGTGCCAGCAGCGCAGGTGAAAAACTGTTTTTT
CASSAGEKLFF
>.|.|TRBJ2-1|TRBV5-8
TGTGCCAGCACCCCCGCGGGGGCGGGAGAGGGGGGCCCCTACAATGAGCAGTTCTTC
CASTPAGAGEGGPYNEQFF
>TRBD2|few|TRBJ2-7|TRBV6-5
TGTGCCAGCAGTTACTCGACTAGCGGGGGTTACGAGCAGTACTTC
CASSYSTSGGYEQYF
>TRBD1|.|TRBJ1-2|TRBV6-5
TGTGCCAGCAGTTACTCGGCGACAGGGGGGGGCTACACCTTC
CASSYSATGGGYTF
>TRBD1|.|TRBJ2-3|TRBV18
TGTGCCAGCTCAGGGCAGGGACAGGGGGTCGATACGCAGTATTTT
CASSGQGQGVDTQYF
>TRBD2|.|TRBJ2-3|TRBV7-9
TGTGCCAGCAGCCAAAGACTAGCGGGGGGCCCCCGGGATACGCAGTATTTT
CASSQRLAGGPRDTQYF
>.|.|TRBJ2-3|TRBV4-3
TGCGCCAGCAGCTTTCTCAGGGGTTTCACAGATACGCAGTATTTT
CASSFLRGFTDTQYF
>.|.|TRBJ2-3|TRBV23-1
TGCGCCAGCAGTCCCTTTTTAGCAGGCACAGATACGCAGTATTTT
CASSPFLAGTDTQYF
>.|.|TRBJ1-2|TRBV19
TGTGCCAGTAGTATTGCAAGTGCGGCCGGGTATGGCTACACCTTC
CASSIASAAGYGYTF
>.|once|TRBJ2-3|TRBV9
TGTGCCAGCAGCGGCACCGGGGAGTTCACAGATACGCAGTATTTT
CASSGTGEFTDTQYF
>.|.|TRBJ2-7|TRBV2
TGTGCCAGCAGCGATCTAGCGCAACCCATCTACGAGCAGTACTTC
CASSDLAQPIYEQYF
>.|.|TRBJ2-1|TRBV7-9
TGTGCCAGCAGCTTAATGGACGGACTAATGAGGGAGCAGTTCTTC
CASSLMDGLMREQFF